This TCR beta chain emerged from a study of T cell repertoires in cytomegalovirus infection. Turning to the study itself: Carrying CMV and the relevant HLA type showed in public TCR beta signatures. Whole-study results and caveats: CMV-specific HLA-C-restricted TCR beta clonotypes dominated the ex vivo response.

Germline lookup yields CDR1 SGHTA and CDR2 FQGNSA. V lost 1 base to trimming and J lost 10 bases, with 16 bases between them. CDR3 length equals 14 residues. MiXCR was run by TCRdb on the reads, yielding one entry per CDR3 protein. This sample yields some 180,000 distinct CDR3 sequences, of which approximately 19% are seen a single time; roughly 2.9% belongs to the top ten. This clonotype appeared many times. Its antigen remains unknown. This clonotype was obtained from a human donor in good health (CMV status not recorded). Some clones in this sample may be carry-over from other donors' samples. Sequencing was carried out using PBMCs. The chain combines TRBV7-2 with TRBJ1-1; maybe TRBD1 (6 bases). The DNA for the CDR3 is TGTGCCAGCAGCTTAGACAGGGATTCGACTAGAGCTTTCTTT. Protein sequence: CASSLDRDSTRAFF. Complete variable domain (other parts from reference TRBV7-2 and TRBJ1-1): GAGVSQSPSNKVTEKGKDVELRCDPISGHTALYWYRQSLGQGLEFLIYFQGNSAPDKSGLPSDRFSAERTGGSVSTLTIQRTQQEDSAVYLCASSLDRDSTRAFFGQGTRLTVV.